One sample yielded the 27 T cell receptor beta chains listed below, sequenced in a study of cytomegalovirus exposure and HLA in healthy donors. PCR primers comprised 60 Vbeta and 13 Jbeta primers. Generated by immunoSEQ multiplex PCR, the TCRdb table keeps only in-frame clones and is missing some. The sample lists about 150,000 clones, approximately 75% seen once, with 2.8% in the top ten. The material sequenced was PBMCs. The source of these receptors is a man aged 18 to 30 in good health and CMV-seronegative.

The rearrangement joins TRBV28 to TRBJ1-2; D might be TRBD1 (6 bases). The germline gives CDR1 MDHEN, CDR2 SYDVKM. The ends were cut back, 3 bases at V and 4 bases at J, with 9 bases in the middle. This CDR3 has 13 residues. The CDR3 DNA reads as TGTGCCAGCAGTTTCGGACAGATCTATGGCTACACCTTC. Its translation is CASSFGQIYGYTF.

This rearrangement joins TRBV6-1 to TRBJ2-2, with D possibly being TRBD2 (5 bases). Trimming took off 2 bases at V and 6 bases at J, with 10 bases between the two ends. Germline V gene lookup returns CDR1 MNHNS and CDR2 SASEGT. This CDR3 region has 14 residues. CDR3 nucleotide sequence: TGTGCCAGCAGTGAATGGGCAGCGGCCGGGGAGCTGTTTTTT. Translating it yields CASSEWAAAGELFF.

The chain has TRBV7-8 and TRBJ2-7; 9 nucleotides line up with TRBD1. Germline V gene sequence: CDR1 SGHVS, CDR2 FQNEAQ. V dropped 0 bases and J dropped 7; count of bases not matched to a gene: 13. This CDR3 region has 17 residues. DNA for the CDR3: TGTGCCAGCAGCTTAGCAAGGTGGGGACAGGGAATTATTGAGCAGTACTTC. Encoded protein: CASSLARWGQGIIEQYF.

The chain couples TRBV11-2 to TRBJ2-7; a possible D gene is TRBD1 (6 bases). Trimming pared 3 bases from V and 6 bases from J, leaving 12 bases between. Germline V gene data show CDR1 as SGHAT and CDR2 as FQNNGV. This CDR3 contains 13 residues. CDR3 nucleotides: TGTGCCAGCAGCTTGGACAGTCAGGGCGAGCAGTACGTC. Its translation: CASSLDSQGEQYV.

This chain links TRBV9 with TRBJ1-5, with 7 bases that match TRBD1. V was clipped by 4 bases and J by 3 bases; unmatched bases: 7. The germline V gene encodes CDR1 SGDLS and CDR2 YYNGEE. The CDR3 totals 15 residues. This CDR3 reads CASSPGGIDNQPQHF. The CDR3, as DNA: TGTGCCAGCAGCCCAGGGGGAATTGACAATCAGCCCCAGCATTTT. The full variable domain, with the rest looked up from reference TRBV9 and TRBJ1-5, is DSGVTQTPKHLITATGQRVTLRCSPRSGDLSVYWYQQSLDQGLQFLIQYYNGEERAKGNILERFSAQQFPDLHSELNLSSLELGDSALYFCASSPGGIDNQPQHFGDGTRLSIL.

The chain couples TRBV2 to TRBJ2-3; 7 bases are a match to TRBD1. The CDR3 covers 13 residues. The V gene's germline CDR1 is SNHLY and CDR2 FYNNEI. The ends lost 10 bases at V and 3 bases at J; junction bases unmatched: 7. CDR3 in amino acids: CATQTGLTDTQYF. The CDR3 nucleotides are TGTGCCACCCAGACAGGGCTTACAGATACGCAGTATTTT.

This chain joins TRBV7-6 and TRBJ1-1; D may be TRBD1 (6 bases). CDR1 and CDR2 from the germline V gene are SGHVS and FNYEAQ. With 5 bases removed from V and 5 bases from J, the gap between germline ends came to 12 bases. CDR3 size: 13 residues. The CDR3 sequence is CASSRDMGTEAFF. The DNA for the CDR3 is TGTGCCAGCAGCCGGGACATGGGTACTGAAGCTTTCTTT.

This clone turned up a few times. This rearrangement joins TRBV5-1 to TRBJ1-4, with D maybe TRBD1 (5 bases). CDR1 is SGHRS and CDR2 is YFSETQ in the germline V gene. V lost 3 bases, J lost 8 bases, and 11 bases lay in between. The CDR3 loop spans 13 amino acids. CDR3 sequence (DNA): TGCGCCAGCAGCTCGGCAGGGATCGAAAAACTGTTTTTT. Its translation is CASSSAGIEKLFF.

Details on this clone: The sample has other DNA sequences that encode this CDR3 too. The CDR3 coding sequence is TGTGCCAGCAGCGATGCGGGCTCAGGAAAACTGTTTTTT. Translation: CASSDAGSGKLFF. V gene TRBV25-1 combines with J gene TRBJ1-4, with D hard to call. V lost 6 bases and J lost 10, with 15 bases in between. The CDR3 is made up of 13 amino acids. Germline CDR1 is MGHDK and CDR2 is SYGVNS.

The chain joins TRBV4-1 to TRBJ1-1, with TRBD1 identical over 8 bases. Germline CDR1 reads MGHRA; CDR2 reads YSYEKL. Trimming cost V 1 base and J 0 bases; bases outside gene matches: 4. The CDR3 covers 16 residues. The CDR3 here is CASSQGQGAMNTEAFF. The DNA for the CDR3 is TGCGCCAGCAGCCAAGGGCAGGGGGCCATGAACACTGAAGCTTTCTTT.

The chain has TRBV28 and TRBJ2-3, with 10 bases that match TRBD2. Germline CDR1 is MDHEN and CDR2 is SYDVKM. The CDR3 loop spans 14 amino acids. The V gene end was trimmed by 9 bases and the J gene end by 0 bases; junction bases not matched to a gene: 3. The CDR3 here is CASGTSVSTDTQYF. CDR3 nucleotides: TGTGCCAGTGGGACTAGCGTAAGCACAGATACGCAGTATTTT. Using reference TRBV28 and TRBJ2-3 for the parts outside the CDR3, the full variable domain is DVKVTQSSRYLVKRTGEKVFLECVQDMDHENMFWYRQDPGLGLRLIYFSYDVKMKEKGDIPEGYSVSREKKERFSLILESASTNQTSMYLCASGTSVSTDTQYFGPGTRLTVL.

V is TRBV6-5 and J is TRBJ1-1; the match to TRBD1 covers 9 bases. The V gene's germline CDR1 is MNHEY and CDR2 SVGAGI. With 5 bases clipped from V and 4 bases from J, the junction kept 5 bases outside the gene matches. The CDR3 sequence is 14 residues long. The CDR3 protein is CASSLGTGSTEAFF. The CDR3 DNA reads TGTGCCAGCAGTCTGGGGACAGGGTCCACTGAAGCTTTCTTT.

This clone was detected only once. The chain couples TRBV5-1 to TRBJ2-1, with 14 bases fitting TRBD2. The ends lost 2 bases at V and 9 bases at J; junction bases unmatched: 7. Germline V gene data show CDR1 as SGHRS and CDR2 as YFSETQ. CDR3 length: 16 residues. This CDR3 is CASSLPGTSGGSEQFF. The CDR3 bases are TGCGCCAGCAGCTTACCCGGGACTAGCGGGGGTAGTGAGCAGTTCTTC.

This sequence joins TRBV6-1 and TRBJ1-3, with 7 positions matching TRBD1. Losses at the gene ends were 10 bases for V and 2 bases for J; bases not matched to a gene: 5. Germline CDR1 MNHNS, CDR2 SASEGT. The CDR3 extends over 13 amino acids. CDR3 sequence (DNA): TGTGCCACCCTCGACAGGGCTGGAAACACCATATATTTT. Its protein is CATLDRAGNTIYF.

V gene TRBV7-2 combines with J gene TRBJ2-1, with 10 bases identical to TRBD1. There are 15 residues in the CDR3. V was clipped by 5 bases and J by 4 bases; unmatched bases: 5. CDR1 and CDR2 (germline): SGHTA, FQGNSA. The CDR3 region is CASSPDRGPYNEQFF. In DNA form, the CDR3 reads TGTGCCAGCAGCCCCGACAGGGGGCCTTACAATGAGCAGTTCTTC.

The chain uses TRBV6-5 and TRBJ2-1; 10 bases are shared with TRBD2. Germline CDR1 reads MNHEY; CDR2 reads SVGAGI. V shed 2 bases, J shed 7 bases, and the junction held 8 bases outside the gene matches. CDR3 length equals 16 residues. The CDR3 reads CASSYLSGGAGNEQFF. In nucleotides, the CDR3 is TGTGCCAGCAGTTACCTAAGCGGGGGGGCCGGTAATGAGCAGTTCTTC.

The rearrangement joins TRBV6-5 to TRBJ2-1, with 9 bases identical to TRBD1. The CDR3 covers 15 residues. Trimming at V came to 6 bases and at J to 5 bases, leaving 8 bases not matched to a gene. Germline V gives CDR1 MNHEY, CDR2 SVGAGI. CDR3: CASRSGTGNHNEQFF. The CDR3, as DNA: TGTGCCAGCAGGTCCGGGACAGGGAACCACAATGAGCAGTTCTTC.

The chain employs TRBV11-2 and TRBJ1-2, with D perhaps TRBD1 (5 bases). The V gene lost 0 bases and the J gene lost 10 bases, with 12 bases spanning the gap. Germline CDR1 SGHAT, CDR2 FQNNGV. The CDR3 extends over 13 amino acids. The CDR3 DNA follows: TGTGCCAGCAGCTTAGACCTGGGGCTCGCCTACACCTTC. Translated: CASSLDLGLAYTF.

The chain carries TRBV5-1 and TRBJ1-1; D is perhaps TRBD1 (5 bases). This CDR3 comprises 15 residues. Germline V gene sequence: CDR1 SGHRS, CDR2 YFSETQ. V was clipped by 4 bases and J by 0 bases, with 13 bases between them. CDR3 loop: CASSAIPGLNTEAFF. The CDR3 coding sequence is TGCGCCAGCAGCGCCATCCCAGGGCTGAACACTGAAGCTTTCTTT.

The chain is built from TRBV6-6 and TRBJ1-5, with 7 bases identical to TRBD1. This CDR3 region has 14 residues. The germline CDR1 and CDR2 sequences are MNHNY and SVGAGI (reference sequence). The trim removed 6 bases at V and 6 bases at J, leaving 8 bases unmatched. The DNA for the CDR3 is TGTGCCAGCAGCCTACAGGGGTCGGCTCAGCCCCAGCATTTT. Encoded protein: CASSLQGSAQPQHF.

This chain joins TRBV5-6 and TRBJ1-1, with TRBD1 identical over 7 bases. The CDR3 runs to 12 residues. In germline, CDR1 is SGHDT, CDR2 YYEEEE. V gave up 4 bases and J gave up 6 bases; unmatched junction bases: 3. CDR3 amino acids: CASSRQGPEAFF. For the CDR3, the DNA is TGTGCCAGCAGCCGACAGGGCCCTGAAGCTTTCTTT. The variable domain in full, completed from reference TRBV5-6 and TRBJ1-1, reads DAGVTQSPTHLIKTRGQQVTLRCSPKSGHDTVSWYQQALGQGPQFIFQYYEEEERQRGNFPDRFSGHQFPNYSSELNVNALLLGDSALYLCASSRQGPEAFFGQGTRLTVV.

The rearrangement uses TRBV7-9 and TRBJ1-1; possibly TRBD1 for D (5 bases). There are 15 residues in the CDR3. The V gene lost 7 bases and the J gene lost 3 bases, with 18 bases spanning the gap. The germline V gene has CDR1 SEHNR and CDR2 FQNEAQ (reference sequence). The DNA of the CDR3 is TGTGCCAGCACCGCGGGGCCCGAAGGAGACACTGAAGCTTTCTTT. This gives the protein CASTAGPEGDTEAFF.

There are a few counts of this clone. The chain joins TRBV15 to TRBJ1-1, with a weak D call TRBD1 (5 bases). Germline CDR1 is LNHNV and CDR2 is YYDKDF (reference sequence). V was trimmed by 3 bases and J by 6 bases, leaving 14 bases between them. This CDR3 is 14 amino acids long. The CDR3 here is CATSSPTWTPEAFF. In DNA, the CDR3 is TGTGCCACCAGCAGCCCCACCTGGACACCTGAAGCTTTCTTT.

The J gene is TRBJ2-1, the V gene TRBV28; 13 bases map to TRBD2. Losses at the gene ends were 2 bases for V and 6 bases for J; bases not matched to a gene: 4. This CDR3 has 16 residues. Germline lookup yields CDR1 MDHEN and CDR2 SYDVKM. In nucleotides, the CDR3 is TGTGCCAGCAGTTTACCGACTAGCGGGGGGCGCAATGAGCAGTTCTTC. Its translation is CASSLPTSGGRNEQFF.

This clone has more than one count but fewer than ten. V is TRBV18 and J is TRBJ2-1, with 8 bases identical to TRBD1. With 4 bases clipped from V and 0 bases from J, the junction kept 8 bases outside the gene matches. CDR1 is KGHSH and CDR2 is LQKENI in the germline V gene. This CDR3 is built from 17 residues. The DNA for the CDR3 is TGTGCCAGCTCACGACAGGGGTGGGGTAGCTCCTACAATGAGCAGTTCTTC. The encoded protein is CASSRQGWGSSYNEQFF.

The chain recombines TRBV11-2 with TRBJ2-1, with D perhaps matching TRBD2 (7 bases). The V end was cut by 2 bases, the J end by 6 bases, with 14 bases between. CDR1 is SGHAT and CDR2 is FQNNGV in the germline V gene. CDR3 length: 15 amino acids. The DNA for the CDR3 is TGTGCCAGCAGCTTATGGGCGGGGGCTCTCAATGAGCAGTTCTTC. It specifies CASSLWAGALNEQFF.

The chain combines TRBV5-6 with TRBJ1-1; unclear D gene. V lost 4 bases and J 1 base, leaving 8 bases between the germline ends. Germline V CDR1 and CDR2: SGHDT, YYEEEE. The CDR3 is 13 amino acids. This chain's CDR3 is CASSPTSNTEAFF. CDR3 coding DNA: TGTGCCAGCAGCCCTACCTCGAACACTGAAGCTTTCTTT. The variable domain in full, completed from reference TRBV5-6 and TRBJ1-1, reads DAGVTQSPTHLIKTRGQQVTLRCSPKSGHDTVSWYQQALGQGPQFIFQYYEEEERQRGNFPDRFSGHQFPNYSSELNVNALLLGDSALYLCASSPTSNTEAFFGQGTRLTVV.